This TCR beta chain was found in a study of technical replicates of blood from a handful of donors (dated by TCRdb to 2017 to 2019). There are 15 amino acids in the CDR3, from cysteine to phenylalanine inclusive. Only the CDR3 region is kept as DNA, spanning 45 bases read in frame from base 1. CDR1 and CDR2 (MNHEY, SMNVEV) derive from the germline V gene (reference sequence). V is pruned by 8 bases and J by 7 bases, leaving 8 bases of the junction without a gene match. Concerning this clone itself: No antigen is known for it. No qualities accompany the bases; no much larger clone lies one base away.

Receptor amplification or capture employed the immunoSEQ multiplex PCR assay. Entries here come from immuneACCESS through TCRdb and include only in-frame sequences with V and J called. Some clones fail to appear in such tables; in the studies checked, an unresolved V gene covers under half of the shortfall, and the cause of the remainder is unknown. The sample includes around 76,000 clones, with around 90% observed a single time. Roughly 0.25% of the sample comes from the top ten. Here the chain combines TRBV27 and TRBJ2-7; 16 of the junction bases match TRBD2. Sequencing was performed on T cells isolated from PBMCs. This sequence originates from a human donor in good health. The nucleotide sequence reads TGTGCCAGCGAGGGACTAGCGGGAGGGCCTCGAGAGCAGTACTTC. Protein translation: CASEGLAGGPREQYF.